These 9 T cell receptor beta chains were all obtained from the same sample, sequenced in a study of blood T cell repertoires in COVID-19. Assay: immunoSEQ multiplex PCR; the TCRdb copy retains only in-frame clones and omits some. The sample comprises more than 150,000 clones, around 84% of which are singletons, and roughly 14% rests with the top ten. Material for sequencing was peripheral blood. The receptors were sampled from a young man with active or convalescent COVID-19.

The chain has TRBV18 and TRBJ1-1, with 11 nucleotides matching TRBD1. CDR3 length equals 14 residues. Germline V gives CDR1 KGHSH, CDR2 LQKENI. V gave up 5 bases and J gave up 3 bases; unmatched junction bases: 2. The CDR3 region has the DNA TGTGCCAGCTCAATGGGACAGGGGGACACTGAAGCTTTCTTT. Translating it yields CASSMGQGDTEAFF.

V is TRBV7-9 and J is TRBJ1-4; 9 bases are a match to TRBD1. The CDR3 sequence is 14 residues long. Germline CDR1 is SEHNR and CDR2 is FQNEAQ (reference sequence). V dropped 5 bases and J dropped 6; count of bases not matched to a gene: 4. CDR3: CASSRTGVYEKLFF. As DNA, the CDR3 is TGTGCCAGCAGCCGGACAGGGGTTTATGAAAAACTGTTTTTT. The entire variable domain, with the rest obtained from reference TRBV7-9 and TRBJ1-4, is as follows: DTGVSQNPRHKITKRGQNVTFRCDPISEHNRLYWYRQTLGQGPEFLTYFQNEAQLEKSRLLSDRFSAERPKGSFSTLEIQRTEQGDSAMYLCASSRTGVYEKLFFGSGTQLSVL.

This clone was seen more than once but under ten times. J is TRBJ1-5 and V is TRBV29-1; D remains ambiguous. CDR1 is SQVTM, CDR2 ANQGSEA, per germline. V was shortened by 0 bases and J by 2 bases, with 2 bases between the two germline ends. CDR3 length: 12 amino acids. The CDR3, as DNA: TGCAGCGTTGAAGACGGCAATCAGCCCCAGCATTTT. Translated, it gives CSVEDGNQPQHF. Full variable domain (outside the CDR3, taken from reference TRBV29-1 and TRBJ1-5): SAVISQKPSRDICQRGTSLTIQCQVDSQVTMMFWYRQQPGQSLTLIATANQGSEATYESGFVIDKFPISRPNLTFSTLTVSNMSPEDSSIYLCSVEDGNQPQHFGDGTRLSIL.

The chain links TRBV6-4 to TRBJ2-3; 12 bases are a match to TRBD2. The CDR3 runs 16 residues. Per germline, CDR1 MRHNA and CDR2 SNTAGT. V dropped 4 bases and J dropped 2; count of bases not matched to a gene: 4. DNA for the CDR3: TGTGCCAGCAGTGGGACTAGCGGGGAGCACACAGATACGCAGTATTTT. It encodes CASSGTSGEHTDTQYF.

The count of this clone is one. The V call is TRBV7-3, the J call TRBJ2-3, with 12 positions matching TRBD2. This CDR3 has 16 residues. Germline CDR1 reads SGHTA; CDR2 reads FQGTGA. The ends lost 3 bases at V and 4 bases at J; junction bases unmatched: 5. In nucleotides, the CDR3 is TGTGCCAGCAGCTTGACTAGCGGGGGCCCTTCAGATACGCAGTATTTT. It codes for CASSLTSGGPSDTQYF.

This clone was counted between two and nine times. The V gene is TRBV19, the J gene TRBJ2-2; TRBD2 is a possible D gene (6 bases). Germline values: CDR1 LNHDA, CDR2 SQIVND (reference sequence). The CDR3 runs to 16 residues. V lost 7 bases, J lost 4 bases, and 19 bases lay in between. CDR3 sequence (DNA): TGTGCCAGTACCAGCGGGTGGCTAGCAGGCACCGGGGAGCTGTTTTTT. Translating it yields CASTSGWLAGTGELFF.

The chain joins TRBV7-9 to TRBJ2-2; 9 bases agree with TRBD2. V lost 1 base, J lost 5 bases, and 5 bases stayed unmatched. CDR3 length equals 16 residues. The germline V gene encodes CDR1 SEHNR and CDR2 FQNEAQ (reference sequence). DNA for the CDR3: TGTGCCAGCAGCTTAGGTCTAGCGGGAAGGACCGGGGAGCTGTTTTTT. It yields the protein CASSLGLAGRTGELFF.

The chain links TRBV2 to TRBJ1-6; possible D gene TRBD1, 6 bases. Per germline, CDR1 SNHLY and CDR2 FYNNEI. V was trimmed by 7 bases and J by 8 bases, leaving 21 bases between them. The CDR3 has 16 residues. The DNA of the CDR3 is TGTGCCAGCATTAAATCGACAGGTTCTACGTATTCACCCCTCCACTTT. Its translation: CASIKSTGSTYSPLHF.

The chain employs TRBV11-2 and TRBJ2-1; 9 bases are shared with TRBD2. J gave up 5 bases and V 6 bases, and 8 bases lay outside the gene matches. The CDR3 spans 15 residues. Per the germline V gene, CDR1 is SGHAT and CDR2 is FQNNGV. CDR3 coding DNA: TGTGCCAGCAGGATAGCGGGGGTTATGGACAATGAGCAGTTCTTC. Protein: CASRIAGVMDNEQFF.